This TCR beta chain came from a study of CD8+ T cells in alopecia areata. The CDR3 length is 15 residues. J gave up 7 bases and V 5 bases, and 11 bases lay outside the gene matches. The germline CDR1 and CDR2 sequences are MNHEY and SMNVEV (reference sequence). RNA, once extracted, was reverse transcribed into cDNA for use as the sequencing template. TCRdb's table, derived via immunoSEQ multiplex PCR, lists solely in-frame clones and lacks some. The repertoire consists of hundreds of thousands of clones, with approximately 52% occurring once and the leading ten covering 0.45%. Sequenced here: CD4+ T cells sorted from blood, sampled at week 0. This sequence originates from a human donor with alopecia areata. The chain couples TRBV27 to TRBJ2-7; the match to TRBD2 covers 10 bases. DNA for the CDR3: TGTGCCAGCAGTCGCTATCTAGCGGGAGTTGGGGAGCAGTACTTC. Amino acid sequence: CASSRYLAGVGEQYF.